This is a list of T cell receptor beta chains from one sample in a study of OX40 agonist ivuxolimab in advanced cancers. The data were produced by immunoSEQ multiplex PCR, yet TCRdb's version contains in-frame clones alone and is incomplete. The table lists about 100,000 clones, 90% of them singletons. Source: CD4+ or CD8+ T cells sorted from blood, taken in a trial of the OX40 agonist ivuxolimab. These receptors were taken from an adult with an advanced solid tumor such as melanoma, head and neck, liver or kidney cancer. Each CDR3 is given with its conserved first and last residue. The D gene is left open where the match is weak. Where a row states a size, it is once, few, many or the class of an expanded clone; other rows omit it.

.	TRBJ1-3	.	TRBV11-3	TGTGCCAGCAGCTTCCAACAGGCTGCCTCTGGAAACACCATATATTTT	CASSFQQAASGNTIYF
.	TRBJ1-4	few	TRBV27	TGTGCCAGCAGTTTTTCAGGGGAGGAAGAAAAACTGTTTTTT	CASSFSGEEEKLFF
.	TRBJ2-7	.	TRBV29-1	TGCAGCGTTGAAGGTAGCAAATTGTACGAGCAGTACTTC	CSVEGSKLYEQYF
TRBD1	TRBJ2-7	.	TRBV6-5	TGTGCCAGCAGTCGACAGGGTCCCTCCTACGAGCAGTACTTC	CASSRQGPSYEQYF
.	TRBJ1-5	.	TRBV4-3	TGCGCCAGCAGCCAAGAGATAGTCTCCAGATTGGGGAGCAATCAGCCCCAGCATTTT	CASSQEIVSRLGSNQPQHF
TRBD2	TRBJ2-5	.	TRBV30	TGTGCCCGAAAGACTAGCGGGGCTAACCAAGAGACCCAGTACTTC	CARKTSGANQETQYF
.	TRBJ1-5	once	TRBV30	TGTGCCTGGAGTGTAAGGGAGAGGCAGCCCCAGCATTTT	CAWSVRERQPQHF
TRBD1	TRBJ1-5	.	TRBV4-1	TGCGCCAGCAGCACCTATTCCGGGACAGGGGTTCAGCCCCAGCATTTT	CASSTYSGTGVQPQHF
.	TRBJ1-5	.	TRBV25-1	TGTGCCAGCAGTGAGGGGGGCAGCTTTAGCAATCAGCCCCAGCATTTT	CASSEGGSFSNQPQHF
TRBD1	TRBJ2-3	once	TRBV10-3	TGTGCCATCAGGCCCGGGACAGCCACAGATACGCAGTATTTT	CAIRPGTATDTQYF
.	TRBJ2-4	.	TRBV11-3	TGTGCCAGCAGCTTAAGGGACCCCCAAAACATTCAGTACTTC	CASSLRDPQNIQYF
.	TRBJ2-6	.	TRBV10-3	TGTGCCATCAGGGCAACTGGGGCCAACGTCCTGACTTTC	CAIRATGANVLTF
TRBD2	TRBJ2-1	.	TRBV30	TGTGCCTTAGCGGGGGGGGTCTATGAGCAGTTCTTC	CALAGGVYEQFF
TRBD2	TRBJ2-5	.	TRBV15	TGTGCCACCAGCAGAGTTAGCGGGCGGAGGGAGACCCAGTACTTC	CATSRVSGRRETQYF
.	TRBJ2-3	.	TRBV2	TGTGCCAGCAGTGACGGTCTAGCTGGGGCAGATACGCAGTATTTT	CASSDGLAGADTQYF
TRBD2	TRBJ2-6	.	TRBV9	TGTGCCAGCAGCCATCCCCGGGGGGTATCTGGGGCCAACGTCCTGACTTTC	CASSHPRGVSGANVLTF
.	TRBJ2-2	.	TRBV5-5	TGTGCCAGCAGCTTGTACCCAGCCGGGAAAAACACCGGGGAGCTGTTTTTT	CASSLYPAGKNTGELFF
TRBD2	TRBJ2-7	.	TRBV7-2	TGTGCCAGCAGACCTGGACTAGCGGGAGGAAGCTCCTACGAGCAGTACTTC	CASRPGLAGGSSYEQYF
TRBD1	TRBJ2-7	.	TRBV6-6	TGTGCCAGCAGTTGGACAGGAACCTCCTACGAGCAGTACTTC	CASSWTGTSYEQYF
.	TRBJ1-2	.	TRBV7-3	TGTGCCAGCAGCTTAACTACGGACTATGGCTACACCTTC	CASSLTTDYGYTF
.	TRBJ1-2	.	TRBV4-3	TGCGCCAGCAGCCAAGTGCGGGAGAACTATGGCTACACCTTC	CASSQVRENYGYTF
TRBD1	TRBJ2-3	.	TRBV4-3	TGCGCCAGCAGCCAAGATTGGACAGGGGGAGCAGATACGCAGTATTTT	CASSQDWTGGADTQYF
.	TRBJ1-5	many	TRBV5-8	TGTGCCAGCAGCTTGTGGGGGATGGGCAATCAGCCCCAGCATTTT	CASSLWGMGNQPQHF
.	TRBJ2-1	.	TRBV11-3	TGTGCCAGCAGCTCTTACATAAGCTCCTACAATGAGCAGTTCTTC	CASSSYISSYNEQFF
TRBD2	TRBJ2-3	.	TRBV6-4	TGTGCCAGCAGTGTACTAGCGGGAGACACAGATACGCAGTATTTT	CASSVLAGDTDTQYF
.	TRBJ2-7	.	TRBV5-1	TGCGCCAGCAGCTTGGGGGCAAGCCACTACGAGCAGTACTTC	CASSLGASHYEQYF
.	TRBJ1-1	.	TRBV15	TGTGCCACCAGCAGCTCTTCAAGGGGGAACACTGAAGCTTTCTTT	CATSSSSRGNTEAFF
.	TRBJ1-5	.	TRBV28	TGTGCCAGCAGTTTCCAACGGGGGGCGAGGCAGCCCCAGCATTTT	CASSFQRGARQPQHF
.	TRBJ1-1	.	TRBV29-1	TGCAGCGTTGCTATGGAAGGCACTGAAGCTTTCTTT	CSVAMEGTEAFF
TRBD2	TRBJ2-5	.	TRBV5-6	TGTGCCAGCAGCTTGGCTAGCGGGTACTCTTGGTGGGAGACCCAGTACTTC	CASSLASGYSWWETQYF
.	TRBJ1-1	few	TRBV20-1	TGCAGTGCTAGACGGACCGAAGAAGCTTTCTTT	CSARRTEEAFF